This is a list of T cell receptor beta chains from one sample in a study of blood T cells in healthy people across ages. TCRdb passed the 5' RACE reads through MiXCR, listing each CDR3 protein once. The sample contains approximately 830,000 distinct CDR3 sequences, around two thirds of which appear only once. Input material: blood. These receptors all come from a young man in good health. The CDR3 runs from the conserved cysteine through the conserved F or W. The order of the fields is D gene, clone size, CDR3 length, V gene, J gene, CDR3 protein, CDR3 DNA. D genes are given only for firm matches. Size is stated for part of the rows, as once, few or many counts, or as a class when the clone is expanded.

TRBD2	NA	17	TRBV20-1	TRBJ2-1	CSAISGGAGTVYNEQFF	TGCAGTGCTATTAGCGGGGGGGCCGGGACGGTCTACAATGAGCAGTTCTTC
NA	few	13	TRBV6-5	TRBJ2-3	CASSSGDPDTQYF	TGTGCCAGCAGTTCTGGAGACCCAGATACGCAGTATTTT
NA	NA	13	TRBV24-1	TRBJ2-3	CATSAGNGDTQYF	TGTGCCACCAGTGCGGGGAACGGCGATACGCAGTATTTT
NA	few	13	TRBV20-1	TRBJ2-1	CSAPILSRNEQFF	TGCAGTGCCCCAATCCTTAGCCGCAATGAGCAGTTCTTC
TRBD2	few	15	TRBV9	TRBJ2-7	CASSVGEGFFSEQYF	TGTGCCAGCAGCGTAGGGGAGGGATTCTTTTCCGAGCAGTACTTC
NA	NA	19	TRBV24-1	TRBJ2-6	CATSDARWADSSGANVLTF	TGTGCCACCAGTGATGCCCGCTGGGCGGATTCCTCTGGGGCCAACGTCCTGACTTTC
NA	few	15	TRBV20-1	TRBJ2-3	CSAPRGGPLTDTQYF	TGCAGTGCCCCTAGGGGGGGGCCGCTCACAGATACGCAGTATTTT
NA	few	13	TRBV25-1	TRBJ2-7	CASSDWGIYEQYF	TGTGCCAGCAGTGATTGGGGTATTTACGAGCAGTACTTC
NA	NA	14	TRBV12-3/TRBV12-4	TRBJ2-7	CASSQNDRYYEQYF	TGTGCCAGCAGCCAAAACGACAGATACTACGAGCAGTACTTC
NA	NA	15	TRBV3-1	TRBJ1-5	CASSQDAGSNQPQHF	TGTGCCAGCAGCCAAGATGCAGGTAGCAATCAGCCCCAGCATTTT
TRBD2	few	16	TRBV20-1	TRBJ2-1	CSARDSGAALYNEQFF	TGCAGTGCTAGAGATAGCGGGGCCGCCCTCTACAATGAGCAGTTCTTC
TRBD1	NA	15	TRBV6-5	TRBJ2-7	CASSYSWTGNYEQYF	TGTGCCAGCAGTTACTCCTGGACAGGGAATTACGAGCAGTACTTC
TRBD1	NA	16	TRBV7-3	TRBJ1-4	CASSPTGGTDNEKLFF	TGTGCCAGCAGCCCCACGGGGGGGACAGATAATGAAAAACTGTTTTTT
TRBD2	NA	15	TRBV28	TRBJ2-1	CASRQLAGGENEQFF	TGTGCCAGCAGACAACTAGCGGGGGGCGAAAATGAGCAGTTCTTC
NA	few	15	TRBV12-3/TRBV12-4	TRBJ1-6	CASSLFSSYNSPLHF	TGTGCCAGCAGTTTATTTAGCTCCTATAATTCACCCCTCCACTTT
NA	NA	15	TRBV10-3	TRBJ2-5	CAISEEHSDQETQYF	TGTGCCATCAGTGAGGAACACTCGGACCAAGAGACCCAGTACTTC
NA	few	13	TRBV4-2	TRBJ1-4	CASSPDLNEKLFF	TGTGCCAGCAGCCCAGACTTAAATGAAAAACTGTTTTTT
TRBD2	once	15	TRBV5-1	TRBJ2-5	CASSSGLARPETQYF	TGCGCCAGCAGCTCGGGACTAGCACGGCCGGAGACCCAGTACTTC
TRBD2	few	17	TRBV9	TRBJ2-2	CASSKDLAGGNTGELFF	TGTGCCAGCAGCAAAGATTTAGCGGGGGGCAACACCGGGGAGCTGTTTTTT
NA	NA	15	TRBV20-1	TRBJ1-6	CSARDPGAGFIPLHF	TGCAGTGCTAGAGATCCAGGGGCAGGTTTTATCCCCCTCCACTTT
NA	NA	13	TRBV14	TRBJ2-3	CASSQDRAVTQYF	TGTGCCAGCAGCCAAGATAGGGCGGTTACGCAGTATTTT